The clone carrying this T cell receptor beta chain appeared once. Its antigen is still unknown. This sample was included in a study of metastatic and nonmetastatic thyroid tumors. Study details: Across blood and tumor or nodule tissue, repertoires from malignant and benign thyroid patients were compared with one another.

Patients underwent thyroid surgery, and none had received any treatment before it. As processed by the authors: Built for papillary thyroid cancer, a distant-metastasis classifier drew on CDR3 differences across clinicopathological groups. TCRdb re-called the PCR reads with MiXCR. TCRdb's processing, not the authors' own work, is the source of the V and J calls. Of around 15,000 clones in the sample, almost 30% were seen once. Notes on the study in general: In both blood and tumor samples, TCR beta diversity was reported significantly higher for malignant than benign nodules.

This clonotype was obtained from a female donor with papillary thyroid cancer or a benign thyroid nodule (not recorded which). Some clones in this sample may be carry-over from other donors' samples. The sequenced material came from blood.

CDR3 sequence reads: CASGLVAGARRAGELFF. The CDR3 DNA reads as TGTGCTAGTGGTTTGGTGGCAGGGGCAAGAAGGGCCGGGGAGCTGTTTTTT. This chain uses TRBV12-5 with TRBJ2-2; maybe TRBD1 (6 bases). The CDR3 contains 17 residues. V was clipped by 0 bases and J by 6 bases, with 17 bases between them. The germline V gene has CDR1 LGHNT and CDR2 FRNRAP.